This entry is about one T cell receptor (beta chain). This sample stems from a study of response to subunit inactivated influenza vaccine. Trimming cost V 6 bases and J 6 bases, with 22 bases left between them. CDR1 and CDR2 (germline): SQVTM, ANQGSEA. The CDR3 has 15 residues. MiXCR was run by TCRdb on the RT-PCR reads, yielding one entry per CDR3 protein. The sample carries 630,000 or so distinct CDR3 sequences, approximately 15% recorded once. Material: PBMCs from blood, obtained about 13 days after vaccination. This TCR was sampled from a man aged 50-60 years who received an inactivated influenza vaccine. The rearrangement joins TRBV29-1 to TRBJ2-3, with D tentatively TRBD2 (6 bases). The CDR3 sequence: CSVAGLRLVGDTQYF. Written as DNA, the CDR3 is TGCAGCGTCGCTGGATTGCGACTAGTAGGCGATACGCAGTATTTT.